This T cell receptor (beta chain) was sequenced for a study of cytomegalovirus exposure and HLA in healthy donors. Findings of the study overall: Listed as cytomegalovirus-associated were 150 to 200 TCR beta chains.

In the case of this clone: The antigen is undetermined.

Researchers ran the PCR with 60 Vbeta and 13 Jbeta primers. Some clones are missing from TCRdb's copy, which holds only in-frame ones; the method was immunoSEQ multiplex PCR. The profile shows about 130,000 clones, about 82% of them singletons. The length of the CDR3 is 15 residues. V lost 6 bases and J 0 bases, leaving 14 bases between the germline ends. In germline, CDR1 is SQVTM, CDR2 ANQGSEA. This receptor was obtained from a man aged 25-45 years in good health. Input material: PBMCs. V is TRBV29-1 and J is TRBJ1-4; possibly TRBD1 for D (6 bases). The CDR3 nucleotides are TGCAGCGTAGCAGAAGGGGGAGCAACTAATGAAAAACTGTTTTTT. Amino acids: CSVAEGGATNEKLFF.